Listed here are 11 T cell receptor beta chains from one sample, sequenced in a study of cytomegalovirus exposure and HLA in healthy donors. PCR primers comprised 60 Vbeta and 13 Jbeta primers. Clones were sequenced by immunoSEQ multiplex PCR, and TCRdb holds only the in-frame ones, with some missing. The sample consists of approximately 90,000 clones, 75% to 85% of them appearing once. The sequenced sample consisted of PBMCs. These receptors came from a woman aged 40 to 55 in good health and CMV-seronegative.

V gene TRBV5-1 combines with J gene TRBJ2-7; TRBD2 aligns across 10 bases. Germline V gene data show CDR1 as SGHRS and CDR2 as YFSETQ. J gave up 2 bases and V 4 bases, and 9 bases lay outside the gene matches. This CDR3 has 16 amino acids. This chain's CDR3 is CASSAASGTSAYEQYF. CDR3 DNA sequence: TGCGCCAGCAGCGCAGCCTCCGGGACTAGCGCCTACGAGCAGTACTTC.

The CDR3 coding sequence is TGCGCCAGCAGTTCACCGGGGACAGTGGGCACTGAAGCTTTCTTT. Translation gives CASSSPGTVGTEAFF. V gene TRBV5-1 combines with J gene TRBJ1-1, with 7 positions matching TRBD1. The CDR3 contains 15 residues. Germline CDR1 reads SGHRS; CDR2 reads YFSETQ. Trimming took 5 bases from V and 4 from J; bases not matched to a gene: 11.

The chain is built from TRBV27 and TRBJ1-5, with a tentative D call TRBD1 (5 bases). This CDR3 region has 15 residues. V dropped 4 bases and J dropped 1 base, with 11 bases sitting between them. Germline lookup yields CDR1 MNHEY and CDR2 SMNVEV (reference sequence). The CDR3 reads CASSSEGRSNQPQHF. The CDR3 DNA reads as TGTGCCAGCAGTTCCGAGGGGAGGAGCAATCAGCCCCAGCATTTT.

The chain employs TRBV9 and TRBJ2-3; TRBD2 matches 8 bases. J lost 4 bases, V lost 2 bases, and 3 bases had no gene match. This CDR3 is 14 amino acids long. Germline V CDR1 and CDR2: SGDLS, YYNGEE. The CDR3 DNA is TGTGCCAGCAGCGTTAGCGGGGCAGCAGATACGCAGTATTTT. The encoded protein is CASSVSGAADTQYF. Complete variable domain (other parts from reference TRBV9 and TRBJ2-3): DSGVTQTPKHLITATGQRVTLRCSPRSGDLSVYWYQQSLDQGLQFLIQYYNGEERAKGNILERFSAQQFPDLHSELNLSSLELGDSALYFCASSVSGAADTQYFGPGTRLTVL.

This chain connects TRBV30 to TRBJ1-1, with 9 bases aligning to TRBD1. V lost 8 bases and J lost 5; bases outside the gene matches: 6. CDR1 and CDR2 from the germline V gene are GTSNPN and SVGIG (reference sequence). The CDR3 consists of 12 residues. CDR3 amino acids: CAKDRGGTEAFF. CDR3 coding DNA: TGTGCCAAGGACAGGGGAGGAACTGAAGCTTTCTTT.

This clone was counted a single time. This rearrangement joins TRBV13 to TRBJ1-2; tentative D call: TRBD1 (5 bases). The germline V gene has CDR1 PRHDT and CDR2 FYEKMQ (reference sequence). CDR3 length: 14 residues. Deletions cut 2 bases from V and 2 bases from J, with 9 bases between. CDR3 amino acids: CASSLWQGNYGYTF. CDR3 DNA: TGTGCCAGCAGCTTATGGCAGGGAAACTATGGCTACACCTTC.

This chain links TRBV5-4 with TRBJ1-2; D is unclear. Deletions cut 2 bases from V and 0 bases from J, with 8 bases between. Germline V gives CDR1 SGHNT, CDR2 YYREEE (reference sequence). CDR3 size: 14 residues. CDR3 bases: TGTGCCAGCAGCTTCAGGTTTACTAACTATGGCTACACCTTC. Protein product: CASSFRFTNYGYTF.

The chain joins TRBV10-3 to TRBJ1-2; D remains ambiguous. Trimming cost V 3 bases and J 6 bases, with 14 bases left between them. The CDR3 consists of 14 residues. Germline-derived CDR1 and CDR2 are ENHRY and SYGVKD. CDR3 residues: CAISDPPEQHGYTF. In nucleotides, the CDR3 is TGTGCCATCAGTGACCCGCCGGAGCAGCATGGCTACACCTTC.

The CDR3 region is CASSPTGTAQETQYF. CDR3 nucleotides: TGCGCCAGCAGTCCCACAGGGACAGCTCAAGAGACCCAGTACTTC. The rearrangement links TRBV5-1 to TRBJ2-5; 7 bases are a match to TRBD1. With 5 bases clipped from V and 2 bases from J, the junction kept 9 bases outside the gene matches. Germline lookup yields CDR1 SGHRS and CDR2 YFSETQ. The length of the CDR3 is 15 residues. The full variable domain, completed using reference TRBV5-1 and TRBJ2-5, is KAGVTQTPRYLIKTRGQQVTLSCSPISGHRSVSWYQQTPGQGLQFLFEYFSETQRNKGNFPGRFSGRQFSNSRSEMNVSTLELGDSALYLCASSPTGTAQETQYFGPGTRLLVL.

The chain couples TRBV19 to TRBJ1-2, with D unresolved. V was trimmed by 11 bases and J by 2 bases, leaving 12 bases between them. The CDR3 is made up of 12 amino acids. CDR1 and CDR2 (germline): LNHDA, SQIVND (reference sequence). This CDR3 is CAGQSANYGYTF. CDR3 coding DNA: TGTGCCGGGCAGTCAGCCAACTATGGCTACACCTTC.

The CDR3 DNA follows: TGTGCCAGCAGTGAATTAGTCTACGAGCAGTACTTC. Its translation: CASSELVYEQYF. V and J are TRBV25-1 and TRBJ2-7; D remains unclear. The CDR3 contains 12 residues. The V and J ends lost 1 base and 3 bases respectively, with 4 bases between them. Per germline, CDR1 MGHDK and CDR2 SYGVNS.